The 14 T cell receptor beta chains reported below all come from one sample, sequenced in a study of blood T cell repertoires in COVID-19. Profiled with immunoSEQ multiplex PCR; TCRdb holds only in-frame clones, not every one. The sample records around 300,000 clones, over 75% being singletons. The sequencing input was peripheral blood. The receptors were sampled from a human donor in a cohort sampled during active COVID-19.

The chain recombines TRBV30 with TRBJ1-2, with D perhaps matching TRBD1 (5 bases). This CDR3 region has 14 residues. Trimming took off 4 bases at V and 7 bases at J, with 19 bases between the two ends. Looked up from germline, CDR1 is GTSNPN and CDR2 is SVGIG (reference sequence). CDR3 DNA sequence: TGTGCCTGGACTCCCTCGGGACTCTCCGTTGGCTACACCTTC. Translation gives CAWTPSGLSVGYTF.

The table lists this clone with a count of one. V is TRBV6-5 and J is TRBJ2-7, with 8 bases matching TRBD1. Germline CDR1 and CDR2: MNHEY and SVGAGI. The junction had 1 base not matched to a gene; V was cut back by 6 bases and J by 6 bases. The length of the CDR3 is 11 residues. CDR3 sequence reads: CASSQGAEQYF. CDR3 sequence (DNA): TGTGCCAGCAGCCAGGGGGCCGAGCAGTACTTC.

J is TRBJ2-1 and V is TRBV18, with 8 bases fitting TRBD1. The length of the CDR3 is 15 residues. V dropped 3 bases and J dropped 0; count of bases not matched to a gene: 1. The germline CDR1 and CDR2 sequences are KGHSH and LQKENI. The CDR3 coding sequence is TGTGCCAGCTCACCCGGGACAGGCTCCTACAATGAGCAGTTCTTC. Translated: CASSPGTGSYNEQFF.

This chain uses TRBV29-1 with TRBJ1-2, with TRBD1 matching 8 bases. CDR3 length: 16 amino acids. Germline lookup yields CDR1 SQVTM and CDR2 ANQGSEA. V gave up 0 bases and J gave up 4 bases; unmatched junction bases: 10. The CDR3 region is CSVEDRRQGAGYGYTF. The CDR3 DNA reads TGCAGCGTTGAAGATCGCCGGCAGGGGGCGGGCTATGGCTACACCTTC. The full variable domain, with the rest looked up from reference TRBV29-1 and TRBJ1-2, is SAVISQKPSRDICQRGTSLTIQCQVDSQVTMMFWYRQQPGQSLTLIATANQGSEATYESGFVIDKFPISRPNLTFSTLTVSNMSPEDSSIYLCSVEDRRQGAGYGYTFGSGTRLTVV.

The table lists this clone with a few counts. CDR3 DNA: TGTGCCAGCTCACCACCAAGTATGACAGGGGGAAACACCATATATTTT. Translated, it gives CASSPPSMTGGNTIYF. The chain has TRBV18 and TRBJ1-3; the match to TRBD1 covers 7 bases. Germline CDR1 KGHSH, CDR2 LQKENI. V lost 0 bases to trimming and J lost 4 bases; unmatched junction nucleotides: 6. CDR3 size: 16 residues.

This chain connects TRBV4-2 to TRBJ1-5; 9 nucleotides align to TRBD1. CDR3 length: 14 residues. V dropped 5 bases and J dropped 7; count of bases not matched to a gene: 6. Germline loops: CDR1 LGHNA, CDR2 YNFKEQ. CDR3 sequence reads: CASSVQGAGQPQHF. The CDR3 DNA follows: TGTGCCAGCAGCGTACAGGGGGCCGGGCAGCCCCAGCATTTT.

This chain connects TRBV18 to TRBJ1-6; tentatively, D is TRBD1 (5 bases). The germline CDR1 and CDR2 sequences are KGHSH and LQKENI. The CDR3 spans 16 residues. V was pared by 2 bases and J by 6 bases, with 14 bases between. DNA of the CDR3: TGTGCCAGCTCACCAAGTCTCAGGGAGGGTAATTCACCCCTCCACTTT. Translated, it gives CASSPSLREGNSPLHF.

The V call is TRBV4-2, the J call TRBJ1-2, with D possibly TRBD1 on 5 matching bases. Germline V gene lookup returns CDR1 LGHNA and CDR2 YNFKEQ. V lost 1 base and J lost 3, with 15 bases in between. The CDR3 is made up of 16 amino acids. CDR3 sequence reads: CASSQGGAQVDYGYTF. The DNA for the CDR3 is TGTGCCAGCAGCCAAGGCGGGGCGCAGGTTGACTATGGCTACACCTTC.

The V gene is TRBV11-3, the J gene TRBJ2-2; a possible D gene is TRBD2 (5 bases). The V gene lost 5 bases and the J gene lost 6 bases, with 25 bases spanning the gap. Germline V gene lookup returns CDR1 SGHNT and CDR2 YENEEA. The CDR3 contains 18 residues. CDR3 coding DNA: TGTGCCAGCAGCGCCCGATTAGATAGCACTAGTCGACCCGGGGAGCTGTTTTTT. It encodes CASSARLDSTSRPGELFF.

The chain links TRBV5-4 to TRBJ2-7, with D perhaps matching TRBD1 (5 bases). The germline V gene has CDR1 SGHNT and CDR2 YYREEE (reference sequence). CDR3 length: 14 residues. V lost 2 bases, J lost 3 bases, and 12 bases lay in between. CDR3 in amino acids: CASSLPGPNYEQYF. The CDR3 DNA sequence: TGTGCCAGCAGCTTACCAGGGCCTAACTACGAGCAGTACTTC.

The chain has TRBV2 and TRBJ2-7; TRBD1 matches at 9 bases. After removal of 6 bases from V and 3 bases from J, the junction contained 9 bases not matched to a gene. This CDR3 has 15 amino acids. CDR1 and CDR2 from the germline V gene are SNHLY and FYNNEI. CDR3 nucleotide sequence: TGTGCCAGCAGAGCCCTGGACAGGGGTCACTACGAGCAGTACTTC. Translating gives CASRALDRGHYEQYF. The whole variable domain, remainder taken from reference TRBV2 and TRBJ2-7, is EPEVTQTPSHQVTQMGQEVILRCVPISNHLYFYWYRQILGQKVEFLVSFYNNEISEKSEIFDDQFSVERPDGSNFTLKIRSTKLEDSAMYFCASRALDRGHYEQYFGPGTRLTVT.

The chain uses TRBV10-3 and TRBJ1-5, with TRBD1 identical over 11 bases. With 8 bases clipped from V and 4 bases from J, the junction kept 4 bases outside the gene matches. Germline V gives CDR1 ENHRY, CDR2 SYGVKD. This CDR3 has 14 residues. In nucleotides, the CDR3 is TGTGCCATCGGAGGGGACAGGGGGAATCAGCCCCAGCATTTT. Translated, it gives CAIGGDRGNQPQHF.

The rearrangement links TRBV18 to TRBJ2-1, with 9 nucleotides matching TRBD2. The junction had 1 base not matched to a gene; V was cut back by 2 bases and J by 2 bases. Germline CDR1 KGHSH, CDR2 LQKENI. CDR3 length: 15 amino acids. CDR3 region: CASSPGGGAYNEQFF. DNA for the CDR3: TGTGCCAGCTCACCAGGCGGGGGGGCCTACAATGAGCAGTTCTTC.

V usage is TRBV2 and J usage is TRBJ1-1, with D possibly TRBD1 on 5 matching bases. The germline CDR1 and CDR2 sequences are SNHLY and FYNNEI. This CDR3 spans 12 amino acids. The germline V and J ends were trimmed by 4 bases and 11 bases, with 14 bases remaining between them. DNA for the CDR3: TGTGCCAGCAGTGCGACGGGGGTTGGCGCTTTCTTT. Its translation is CASSATGVGAFF. The entire variable domain, with the rest obtained from reference TRBV2 and TRBJ1-1, is as follows: EPEVTQTPSHQVTQMGQEVILRCVPISNHLYFYWYRQILGQKVEFLVSFYNNEISEKSEIFDDQFSVERPDGSNFTLKIRSTKLEDSAMYFCASSATGVGAFFGQGTRLTVV.